Listed here are 10 T cell receptor beta chains from one sample, sequenced in a study of cytomegalovirus exposure and HLA in healthy donors. This PCR relied on a set of 60 Vbeta primers and 13 Jbeta primers. Only in-frame clones appear in the TCRdb table, and some are missing; sequencing was by immunoSEQ multiplex PCR. The data hold about 170,000 clones, with 65% to 85% observed a single time. Sequenced sample: PBMCs. Every receptor here comes from a male donor in good health and CMV-seronegative.

This chain joins TRBV11-2 and TRBJ1-5, with 10 bases identical to TRBD1. V trimming: 4 bases; J trimming: 4 bases; junction bases outside the gene matches: 1. Germline V gives CDR1 SGHAT, CDR2 FQNNGV. The CDR3 spans 14 residues. CDR3 in amino acids: CASSWDRGNQPQHF. The CDR3 region has the DNA TGTGCCAGCAGCTGGGACAGGGGTAATCAGCCCCAGCATTTT. Full variable domain (rest looked up from reference TRBV11-2 and TRBJ1-5): EAGVAQSPRYKIIEKRQSVAFWCNPISGHATLYWYQQILGQGPKLLIQFQNNGVVDDSQLPKDRFSAERLKGVDSTLKIQPAKLEDSAVYLCASSWDRGNQPQHFGDGTRLSIL.

Here the CDR3 reads CASSGDRGYSNQPQHF. CDR3 in DNA: TGTGCCAGCAGCGGCGACAGGGGCTATAGCAATCAGCCCCAGCATTTT. V and J are TRBV7-2 and TRBJ1-5, with 8 bases matching TRBD1. Per the germline V gene, CDR1 is SGHTA and CDR2 is FQGNSA. The V and J ends lost 5 bases and 0 bases, in that order; junction bases with no gene match: 6. CDR3 length equals 16 residues.

This clone appeared once. The chain recombines TRBV6-4 with TRBJ2-2; D might be TRBD2 (6 bases). Germline CDR1 MRHNA, CDR2 SNTAGT. This CDR3 is 15 amino acids long. With 2 bases removed from V and 6 bases from J, the gap between germline ends came to 13 bases. The CDR3 nucleotides are TGTGCCAGCAGTGACAGGGCGGGATCCCCCGGGGAGCTGTTTTTT. Translated: CASSDRAGSPGELFF.

V and J are TRBV6-1 and TRBJ1-1; D is unresolved. Germline CDR1 is MNHNS and CDR2 is SASEGT. The CDR3 is 15 residues long. Trimming pared 1 base from V and 0 bases from J, leaving 9 bases between. The CDR3 region is CASSEVGGMNTEAFF. The CDR3 DNA reads TGTGCCAGCAGTGAAGTCGGAGGGATGAACACTGAAGCTTTCTTT.

This clone was counted once. This chain joins TRBV7-8 and TRBJ2-5, with TRBD1 identical over 7 bases. The length of the CDR3 is 14 residues. Germline V CDR1 and CDR2: SGHVS, FQNEAQ. V shed 1 base, J shed 5 bases, and the junction held 4 bases outside the gene matches. The CDR3: CASSLEQGTETQYF. CDR3 DNA: TGTGCCAGCAGCTTAGAACAGGGGACCGAGACCCAGTACTTC.

The chain links TRBV7-8 to TRBJ2-7; 10 bases line up with TRBD2. Losses at the gene ends were 3 bases for V and 6 bases for J; bases not matched to a gene: 5. Germline V CDR1 and CDR2: SGHVS, FQNEAQ. The CDR3 length is 14 residues. The CDR3 DNA is TGTGCCAGCAGCTTCAGCGGGAGGGCCGGCGAGCAGTACTTC. This gives the protein CASSFSGRAGEQYF.

The rearrangement links TRBV2 to TRBJ2-7; 7 bases agree with TRBD1. The CDR3 spans 17 residues. Trimming at V came to 1 base and at J to 3 bases, leaving 12 bases not matched to a gene. Germline CDR1 reads SNHLY; CDR2 reads FYNNEI. The CDR3 reads CASSEVLDRESHYEQYF. As DNA, the CDR3 is TGTGCCAGCAGTGAAGTTCTAGACAGGGAGTCCCACTACGAGCAGTACTTC.

The rearrangement joins TRBV25-1 to TRBJ1-1; 10 bases align to TRBD1. Germline V CDR1 and CDR2: MGHDK, SYGVNS. The CDR3 loop spans 16 amino acids. The V and J ends lost 3 bases and 5 bases, in that order; junction bases with no gene match: 9. The CDR3 is CASSDQDRGRATEAFF. In DNA, the CDR3 is TGTGCCAGCAGTGACCAAGACAGGGGGCGAGCTACTGAAGCTTTCTTT.

The V gene is TRBV19, the J gene TRBJ2-1; 12 positions match TRBD1. V dropped 8 bases and J dropped 8; count of bases not matched to a gene: 10. The CDR3 contains 15 residues. CDR1 LNHDA and CDR2 SQIVND come from the germline V gene (reference sequence). The CDR3 DNA is TGTGCCAGTGGGACAGGGGGCGGCCCCAGATATGAGCAGTTCTTC. This gives the protein CASGTGGGPRYEQFF.

This clone was detected only once. The V and J genes are TRBV5-1 and TRBJ2-1, with 7 bases lining up with TRBD2. This CDR3 has 17 residues. The trim removed 2 bases at V and 0 bases at J, leaving 8 bases unmatched. Germline CDR1 SGHRS, CDR2 YFSETQ. The CDR3 nucleotides read TGCGCCAGCAGCTTAACCCAGGGACTAAACTCCTACAATGAGCAGTTCTTC. Its protein product is CASSLTQGLNSYNEQFF. Together with reference TRBV5-1 and TRBJ2-1, the CDR3 gives the full variable domain: KAGVTQTPRYLIKTRGQQVTLSCSPISGHRSVSWYQQTPGQGLQFLFEYFSETQRNKGNFPGRFSGRQFSNSRSEMNVSTLELGDSALYLCASSLTQGLNSYNEQFFGPGTRLTVL.